This T cell receptor (beta chain) stems from a study of human T cells and chemical hapten exposure. Overall study context: The patients were mostly female; they had alopecia areata, totalis or universalis.

V lost 2 bases, J lost 1 base, and 6 bases lay in between. This CDR3 has 12 residues. Germline V gives CDR1 DFQATT, CDR2 SNEGSKA (reference sequence). The time point here: pre-sensitization, week 0. Treatment of the sample: therapeutic diphenylcyclopropenone sensitization with weekly scalp DPC. Blood, whole and unfractionated, served as the source for total RNA extraction. Prior to each patch test being applied, blood was drawn. Many counts were recorded for this clonotype. TCRdb used MiXCR to reprocess the RACE reads, holding one entry per CDR3 protein. The sample has over 50,000 distinct CDR3 sequences, 9.5% to 10% seen once.

Sample: whole blood, taken in connection with sensitization to the hapten diphenylcyclopropenone (DPC). The rearrangement links TRBV20-1 to TRBJ2-7, with D hard to call. The source of this sequence is a woman aged 30 to 39 with alopecia areata. Some clones in this sample may be carry-over from other donors' samples. CDR3: CSARNSSYEQYF. In DNA form, the CDR3 reads TGCAGTGCTAGAAACAGTTCCTACGAGCAGTACTTC.